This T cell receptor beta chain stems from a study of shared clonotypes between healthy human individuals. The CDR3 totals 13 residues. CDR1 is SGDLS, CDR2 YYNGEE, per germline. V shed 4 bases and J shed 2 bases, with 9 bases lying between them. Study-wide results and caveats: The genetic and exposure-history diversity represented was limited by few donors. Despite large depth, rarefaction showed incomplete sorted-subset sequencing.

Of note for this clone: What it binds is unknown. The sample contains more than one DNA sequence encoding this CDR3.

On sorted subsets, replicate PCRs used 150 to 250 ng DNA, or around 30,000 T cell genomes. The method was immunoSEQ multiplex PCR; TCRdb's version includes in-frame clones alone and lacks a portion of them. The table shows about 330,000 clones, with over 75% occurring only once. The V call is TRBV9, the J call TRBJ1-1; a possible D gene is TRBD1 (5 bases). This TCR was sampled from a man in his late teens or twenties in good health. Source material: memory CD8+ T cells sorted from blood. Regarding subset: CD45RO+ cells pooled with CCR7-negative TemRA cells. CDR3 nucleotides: TGTGCCAGCAGCATCGGGGGTAACACTGAAGCTTTCTTT. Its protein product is CASSIGGNTEAFF.